This T cell receptor beta chain was recorded in a study of beta chain features in type 1 diabetes. General study points: Shortening of TCRB CDR3s, moderate but significant, appeared in all four CD4+ subsets of Type 1 diabetes patients.

With regard to this clone: Its antigen is unidentified.

Expressed TCRB transcripts were sequenced, since all the RNA that had been isolated was reverse transcribed. Method: immunoSEQ multiplex PCR; TCRdb's copy keeps in-frame clones and lacks some. The sample holds approximately 360,000 clones, approximately 12% seen once. CDR3 size: 16 residues. The V and J ends lost 1 base and 0 bases, in that order; junction bases with no gene match: 3. Germline V gene data show CDR1 as KGHSH and CDR2 as LQKENI. The source material was naive CD4+ T cells from blood. The rearrangement joins TRBV18 to TRBJ2-1, with TRBD1 matching over 7 bases. The clonotype comes from a woman in her late teens or twenties with type 1 diabetes. CDR3 loop: CASSPQAGGSYNEQFF. CDR3 DNA: TGTGCCAGCTCACCACAAGCAGGGGGCTCCTACAATGAGCAGTTCTTC.